This T cell receptor (beta chain) was captured in a study of radiotherapy plus CTLA-4 blockade in lung cancer. The wider study: Disease control was present in 30% to 40% of patients, and objective responses in 15% to 20%.

Those with chemo-refractory metastatic non-small-cell lung cancer were treated with focal radiation combined with CTLA-4 blockade using ipilimumab. Assay used: immunoSEQ multiplex PCR; TCRdb lists only in-frame clones, some missing. The sample holds more than 55,000 clones; 70% to 85% are singletons and the top ten take 6% to 7%. General observations from the study: Strongest reported response predictors: early blood clone changes and post-radiation interferon-beta. Blood saw expansion of tumor-derived TCR clones after radiotherapy plus ipilimumab.

Looked up from germline, CDR1 is SGHKS and CDR2 is YYEKEE (reference sequence). V trimming: 3 bases; J trimming: 4 bases; junction bases outside the gene matches: 5. The CDR3 runs to 15 residues. As for this clone: Its antigen is currently unknown.

This sequence originates from a human donor with non-small cell lung cancer whose response to radiotherapy plus ipilimumab could not be evaluated. This material consisted of peripheral blood, taken from a patient treated with radiotherapy plus ipilimumab. The chain recombines TRBV5-5 with TRBJ1-5; TRBD1 agrees at 9 bases. The CDR3 DNA follows: TGTGCCAGCAGCTCGGGGACAGGGCTAAATCAGCCCCAGCATTTT. Translation: CASSSGTGLNQPQHF.